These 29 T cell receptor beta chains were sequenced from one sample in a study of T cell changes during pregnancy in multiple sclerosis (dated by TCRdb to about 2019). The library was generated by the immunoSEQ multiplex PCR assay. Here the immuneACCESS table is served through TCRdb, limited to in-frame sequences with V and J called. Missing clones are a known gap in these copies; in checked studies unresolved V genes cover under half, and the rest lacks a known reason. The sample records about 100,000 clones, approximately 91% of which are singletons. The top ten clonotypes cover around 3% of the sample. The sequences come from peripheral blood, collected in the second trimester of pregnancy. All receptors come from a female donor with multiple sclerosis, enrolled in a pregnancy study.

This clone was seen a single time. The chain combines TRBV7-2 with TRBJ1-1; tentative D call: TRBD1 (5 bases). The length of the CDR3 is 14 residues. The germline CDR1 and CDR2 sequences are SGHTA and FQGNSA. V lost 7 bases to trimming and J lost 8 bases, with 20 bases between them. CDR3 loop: CASTFLGRPIEAFF. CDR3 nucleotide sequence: TGTGCCAGCACCTTCTTGGGGCGTCCTATAGAAGCTTTCTTT.

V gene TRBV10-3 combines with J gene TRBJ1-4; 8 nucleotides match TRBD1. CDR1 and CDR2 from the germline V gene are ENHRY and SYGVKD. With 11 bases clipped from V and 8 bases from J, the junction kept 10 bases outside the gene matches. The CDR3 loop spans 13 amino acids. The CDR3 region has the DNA TGTGCCTCAGGACCGGGACAGGCAGAAAAACTGTTTTTT. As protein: CASGPGQAEKLFF.

The CDR3 nucleotides are TGTGCCAGCAGAAATCCGGGACAGCTCTACGAGCAGTACTTC. This translates into CASRNPGQLYEQYF. This chain links TRBV28 with TRBJ2-7, with 7 nucleotides matching TRBD1. CDR1 is MDHEN, CDR2 SYDVKM, per germline. Trimming removed 6 bases from V and 3 bases from J; junction bases left unmatched: 8. The CDR3 is made up of 14 amino acids.

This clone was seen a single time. CDR3 loop: CASSVVSGGANYGYTF. DNA for the CDR3: TGTGCCAGCAGCGTAGTATCGGGGGGAGCTAACTATGGCTACACCTTC. The V and J genes are TRBV9 and TRBJ1-2; tentative D call: TRBD1 (5 bases). V dropped 0 bases and J dropped 0 bases, with 12 bases sitting between them. The length of the CDR3 is 16 residues. CDR1 and CDR2 (germline): SGDLS, YYNGEE.

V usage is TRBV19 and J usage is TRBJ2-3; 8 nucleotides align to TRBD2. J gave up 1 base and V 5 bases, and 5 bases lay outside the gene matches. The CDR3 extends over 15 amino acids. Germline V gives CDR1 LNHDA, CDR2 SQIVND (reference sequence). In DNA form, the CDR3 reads TGTGCCAGTAGTCCAGCGGGAGTTGGCACAGATACGCAGTATTTT. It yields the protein CASSPAGVGTDTQYF.

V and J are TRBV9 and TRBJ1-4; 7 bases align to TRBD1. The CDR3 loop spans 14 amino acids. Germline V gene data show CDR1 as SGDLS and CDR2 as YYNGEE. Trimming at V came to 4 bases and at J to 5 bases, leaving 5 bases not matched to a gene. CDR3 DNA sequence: TGTGCCAGCAGCTTGGGACAGACAAATGAAAAACTGTTTTTT. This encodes CASSLGQTNEKLFF.

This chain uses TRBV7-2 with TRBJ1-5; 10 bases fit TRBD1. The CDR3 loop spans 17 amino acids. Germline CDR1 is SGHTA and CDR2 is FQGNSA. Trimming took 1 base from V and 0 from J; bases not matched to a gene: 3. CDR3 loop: CASSLGQGAYSNQPQHF. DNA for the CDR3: TGTGCCAGCAGCTTAGGACAGGGGGCATATAGCAATCAGCCCCAGCATTTT.

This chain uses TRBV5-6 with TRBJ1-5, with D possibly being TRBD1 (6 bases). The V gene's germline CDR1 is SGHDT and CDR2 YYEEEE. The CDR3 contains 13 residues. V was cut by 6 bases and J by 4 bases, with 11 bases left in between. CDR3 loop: CASTWGQNQPQHF. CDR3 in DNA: TGTGCCAGCACCTGGGGACAAAATCAGCCCCAGCATTTT.

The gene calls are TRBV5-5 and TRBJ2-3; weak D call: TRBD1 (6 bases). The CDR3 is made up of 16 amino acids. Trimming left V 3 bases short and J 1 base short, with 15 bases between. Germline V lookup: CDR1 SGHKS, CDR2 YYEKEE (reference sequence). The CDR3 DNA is TGTGCCAGCAGCTCCGGGCCCAGGGGTGGCACAGATACGCAGTATTTT. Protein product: CASSSGPRGGTDTQYF.

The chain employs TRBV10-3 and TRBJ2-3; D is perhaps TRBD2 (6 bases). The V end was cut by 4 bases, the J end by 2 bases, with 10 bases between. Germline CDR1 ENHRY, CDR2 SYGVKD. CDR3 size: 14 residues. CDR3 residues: CAISVPGVTDTQYF. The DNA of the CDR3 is TGTGCCATCAGTGTACCGGGAGTCACAGATACGCAGTATTTT.

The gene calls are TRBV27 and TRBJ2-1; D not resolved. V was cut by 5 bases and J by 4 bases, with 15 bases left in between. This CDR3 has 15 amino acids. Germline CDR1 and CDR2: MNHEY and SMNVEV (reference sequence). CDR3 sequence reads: CASSPFLAPYNEQFF. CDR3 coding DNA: TGTGCCAGCAGTCCTTTTTTGGCCCCGTACAATGAGCAGTTCTTC.

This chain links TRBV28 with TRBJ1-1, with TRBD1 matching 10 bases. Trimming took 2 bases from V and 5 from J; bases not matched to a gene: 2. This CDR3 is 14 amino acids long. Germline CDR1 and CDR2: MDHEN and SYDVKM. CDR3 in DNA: TGTGCCAGCAGTTTAGAGGGACAGGGGACTGAAGCTTTCTTT. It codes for CASSLEGQGTEAFF.

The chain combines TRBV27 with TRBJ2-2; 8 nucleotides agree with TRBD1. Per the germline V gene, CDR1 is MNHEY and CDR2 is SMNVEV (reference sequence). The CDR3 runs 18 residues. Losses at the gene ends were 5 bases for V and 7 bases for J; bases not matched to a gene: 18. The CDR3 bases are TGTGCCAGCAGTCCTCTTACCTCAGGGGGCACTTGGTTCGGGGAGCTGTTTTTT. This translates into CASSPLTSGGTWFGELFF.

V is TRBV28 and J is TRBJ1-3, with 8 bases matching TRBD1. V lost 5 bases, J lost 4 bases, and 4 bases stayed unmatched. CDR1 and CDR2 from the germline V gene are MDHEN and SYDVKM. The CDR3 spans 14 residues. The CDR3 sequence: CASSPDRAGNTIYF. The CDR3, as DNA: TGTGCCAGCAGTCCGGACAGGGCGGGAAACACCATATATTTT.

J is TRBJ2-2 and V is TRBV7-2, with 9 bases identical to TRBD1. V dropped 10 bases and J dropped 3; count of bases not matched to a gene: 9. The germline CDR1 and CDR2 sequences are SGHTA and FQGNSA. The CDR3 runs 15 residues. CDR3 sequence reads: CATERDRVDTGELFF. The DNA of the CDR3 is TGTGCCACAGAACGGGACAGGGTAGACACCGGGGAGCTGTTTTTT.

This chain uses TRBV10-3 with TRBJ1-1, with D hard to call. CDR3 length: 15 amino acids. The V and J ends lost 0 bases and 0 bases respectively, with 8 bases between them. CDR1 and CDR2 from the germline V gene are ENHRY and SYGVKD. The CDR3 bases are TGTGCCATCAGTGAGTCTGGAGCCCTGAACACTGAAGCTTTCTTT. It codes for CAISESGALNTEAFF.

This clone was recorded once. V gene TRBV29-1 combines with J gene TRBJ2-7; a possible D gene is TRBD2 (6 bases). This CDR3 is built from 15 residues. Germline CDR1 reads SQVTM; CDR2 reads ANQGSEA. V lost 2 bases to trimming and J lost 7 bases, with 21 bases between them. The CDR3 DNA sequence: TGCAGCGTTGAATTGGGGGGACGGCCGTCGGGGGAGCAGTACTTC. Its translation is CSVELGGRPSGEQYF.

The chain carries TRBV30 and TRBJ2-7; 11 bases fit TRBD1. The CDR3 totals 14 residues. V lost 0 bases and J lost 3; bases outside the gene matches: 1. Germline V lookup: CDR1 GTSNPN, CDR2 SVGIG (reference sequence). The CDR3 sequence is CAWSVGTGGYEQYF. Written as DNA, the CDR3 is TGTGCCTGGAGTGTTGGGACAGGGGGCTACGAGCAGTACTTC.

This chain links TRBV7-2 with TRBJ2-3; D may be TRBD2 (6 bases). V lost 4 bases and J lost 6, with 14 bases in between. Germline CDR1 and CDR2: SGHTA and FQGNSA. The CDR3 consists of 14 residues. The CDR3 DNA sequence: TGTGCCAGCAGCTCGTCTGGGGGGTCCGATACGCAGTATTTT. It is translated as CASSSSGGSDTQYF.

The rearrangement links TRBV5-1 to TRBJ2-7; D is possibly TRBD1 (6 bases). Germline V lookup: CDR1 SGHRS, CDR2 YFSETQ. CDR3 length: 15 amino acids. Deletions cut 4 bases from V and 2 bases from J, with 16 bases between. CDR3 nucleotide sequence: TGCGCCAGCAGCCGAACGACAGGCGGAACCTACGAGCAGTACTTC. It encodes CASSRTTGGTYEQYF.

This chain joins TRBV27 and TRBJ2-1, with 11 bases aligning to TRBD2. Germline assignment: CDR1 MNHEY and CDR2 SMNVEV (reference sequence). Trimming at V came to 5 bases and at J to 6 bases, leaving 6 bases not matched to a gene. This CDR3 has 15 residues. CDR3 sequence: CASSILAGVSNEQFF. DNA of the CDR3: TGTGCCAGCAGTATACTAGCGGGAGTTAGCAATGAGCAGTTCTTC.

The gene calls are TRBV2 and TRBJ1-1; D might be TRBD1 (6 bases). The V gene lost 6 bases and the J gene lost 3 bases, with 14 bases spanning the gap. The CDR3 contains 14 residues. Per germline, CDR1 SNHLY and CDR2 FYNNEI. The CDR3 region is CASRSRDTYTEAFF. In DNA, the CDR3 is TGTGCCAGCAGGTCCCGGGACACATACACTGAAGCTTTCTTT.

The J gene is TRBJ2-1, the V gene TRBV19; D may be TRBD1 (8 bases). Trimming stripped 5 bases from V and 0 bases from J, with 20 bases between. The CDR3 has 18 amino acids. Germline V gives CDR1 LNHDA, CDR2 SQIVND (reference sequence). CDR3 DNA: TGTGCCAGTAGTCCCCGGGGGACAGGCGGGAGCTCCTACAATGAGCAGTTCTTC. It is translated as CASSPRGTGGSSYNEQFF.

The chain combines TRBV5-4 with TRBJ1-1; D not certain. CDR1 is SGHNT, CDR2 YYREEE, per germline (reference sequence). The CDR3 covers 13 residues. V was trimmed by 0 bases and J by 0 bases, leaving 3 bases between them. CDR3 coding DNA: TGTGCCAGCAGCTTGGTCATGAACACTGAAGCTTTCTTT. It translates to CASSLVMNTEAFF.

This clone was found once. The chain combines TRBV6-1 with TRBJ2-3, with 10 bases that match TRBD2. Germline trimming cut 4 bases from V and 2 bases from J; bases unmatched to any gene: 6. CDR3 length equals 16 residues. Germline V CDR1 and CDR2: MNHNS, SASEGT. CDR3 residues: CASSGSSGSITDTQYF. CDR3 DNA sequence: TGTGCCAGCAGTGGATCTAGCGGGAGTATCACAGATACGCAGTATTTT.

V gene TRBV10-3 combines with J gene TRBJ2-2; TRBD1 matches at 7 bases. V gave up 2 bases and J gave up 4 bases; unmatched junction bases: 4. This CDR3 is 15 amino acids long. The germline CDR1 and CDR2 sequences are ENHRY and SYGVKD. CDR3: CAISEKGAPTGELFF. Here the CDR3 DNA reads TGTGCCATCAGTGAGAAGGGGGCGCCCACCGGGGAGCTGTTTTTT.

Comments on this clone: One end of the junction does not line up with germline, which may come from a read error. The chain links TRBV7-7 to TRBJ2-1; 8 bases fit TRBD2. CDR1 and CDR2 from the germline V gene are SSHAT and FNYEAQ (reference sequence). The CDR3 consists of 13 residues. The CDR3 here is CASSLGLAGSQFF. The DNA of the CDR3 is TGTGCTAGCAGCTTGGGGTTAGCGGGAAGCCAGTTCTTC.

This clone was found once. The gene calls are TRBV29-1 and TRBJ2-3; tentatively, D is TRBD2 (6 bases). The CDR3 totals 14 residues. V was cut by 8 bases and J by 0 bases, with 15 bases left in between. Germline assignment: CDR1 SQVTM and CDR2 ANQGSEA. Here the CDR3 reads CSKTPSGSTDTQYF. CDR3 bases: TGCAGCAAAACCCCAAGCGGGAGCACAGATACGCAGTATTTT.

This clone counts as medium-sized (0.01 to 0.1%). The CDR3, as DNA: TGTGCCAGTAGCCCGGGACTATCTGGAAACACCATATATTTT. Its protein product is CASSPGLSGNTIYF. The V and J genes are TRBV19 and TRBJ1-3; a weak D match, TRBD1 (5 bases). The CDR3 has 14 amino acids. CDR1 and CDR2 from the germline V gene are LNHDA and SQIVND (reference sequence). Trimming took off 6 bases at V and 1 base at J, with 10 bases between the two ends.